What follows are 2 T cell receptor beta chains derived from one specimen sequenced in a study of blood T cells in healthy people across ages. Using a J-beta primer mix together with a sample-barcoded 5' primer, a second PCR was run for roughly 7 to 11 cycles. TCRdb itself ran the 5' RACE reads through MiXCR, one entry per CDR3 protein. The sample lists around 1,900,000 distinct CDR3 sequences; more than 35% were seen once. Sequencing was performed on blood. Source of these receptors: a human donor in good health.

The genes are TRBV7-9 and TRBJ2-7; 9 bases line up with TRBD2. CDR3 size: 17 residues. J gave up 6 bases and V 5 bases, and 17 bases lay outside the gene matches. Germline CDR1 reads SEHNR; CDR2 reads FQNEAQ (reference sequence). CDR3: CASSPYSGGREGREQYF. The CDR3 nucleotides read TGTGCCAGCAGCCCTTATAGCGGGGGCCGAGAGGGGCGCGAGCAGTACTTC.

The table lists this clonotype with a count of one. The chain uses TRBV20-1 and TRBJ2-3; weak D call: TRBD1 (6 bases). The CDR3 runs to 15 residues. Germline loops: CDR1 DFQATT, CDR2 SNEGSKA (reference sequence). The V gene lost 5 bases and the J gene lost 5 bases, with 20 bases spanning the gap. The CDR3 loop reads CSAGTPGPTRDTQYF. In nucleotides, the CDR3 is TGCAGTGCTGGGACACCCGGGCCCACAAGAGATACGCAGTATTTT.